This entry features one TCR beta chain sequence. The antigen remains undetermined. Profiling relied on immunoSEQ multiplex PCR, and the TCRdb table lists in-frame clones only, not all of them. Among about 80,000 clones listed, around 90% were seen once. CDR3 length equals 15 residues. Unmatched junction bases numbered 10, after V lost 6 bases and J lost 6 bases. Germline V CDR1 and CDR2: ENHRY, SYGVKD. At least one anti-epileptic drug was given before surgery. The data are from a study of brain T cells in children with intractable seizures. Findings and limits, study-wide: Clones missing pre-surgery may reflect undersampling of that blood sample. HCMV serostatus was not known, and viral specificity came from CDR3 similarity only.

The sample was peripheral blood, taken at surgery. The chain combines TRBV10-3 with TRBJ2-3, with TRBD1 matching over 9 bases. The source is a girl aged 2-10 years with Rasmussen encephalitis and intractable seizures. The CDR3 bases are TGTGCCATCAGGACCGGGACAGGGCTCTTTGATACGCAGTATTTT. This gives the protein CAIRTGTGLFDTQYF.